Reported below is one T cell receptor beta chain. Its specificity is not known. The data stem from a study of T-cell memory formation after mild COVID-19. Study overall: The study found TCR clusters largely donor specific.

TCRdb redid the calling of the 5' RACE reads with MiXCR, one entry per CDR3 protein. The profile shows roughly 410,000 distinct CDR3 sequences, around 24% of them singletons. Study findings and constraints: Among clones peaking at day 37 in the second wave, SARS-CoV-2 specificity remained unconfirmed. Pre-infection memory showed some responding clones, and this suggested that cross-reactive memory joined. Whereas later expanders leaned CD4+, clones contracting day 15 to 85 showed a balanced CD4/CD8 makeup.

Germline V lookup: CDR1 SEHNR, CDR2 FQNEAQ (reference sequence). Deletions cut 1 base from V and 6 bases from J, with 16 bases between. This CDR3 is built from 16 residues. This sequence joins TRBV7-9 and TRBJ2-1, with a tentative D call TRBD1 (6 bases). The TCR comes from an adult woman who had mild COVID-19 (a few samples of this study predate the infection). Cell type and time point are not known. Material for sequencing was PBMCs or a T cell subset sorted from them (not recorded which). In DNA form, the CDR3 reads TGTGCCAGCAGCTTAGGACCGGGACACGAGGTCAATGAGCAGTTCTTC. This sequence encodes CASSLGPGHEVNEQFF. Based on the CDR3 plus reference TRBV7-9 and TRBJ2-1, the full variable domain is DTGVSQNPRHKITKRGQNVTFRCDPISEHNRLYWYRQTLGQGPEFLTYFQNEAQLEKSRLLSDRFSAERPKGSFSTLEIQRTEQGDSAMYLCASSLGPGHEVNEQFFGPGTRLTVL.